This entry is about one T cell receptor (beta chain). Its specificity is unknown. A junction end diverges from the germline sequence, so it may reflect a read error. Arm-PCR with iRepertoire HTBI primers amplified the CDR3 regions for these TCR beta libraries. TCRdb redid the calling of the multiplex PCR reads with MiXCR, one entry per CDR3 protein. Of 680,000 or so distinct CDR3 sequences in the sample, roughly 15% were seen once. The sample comes from a study of regulatory T cells in long-lasting Graves disease. Germline V gene lookup returns CDR1 SGHRS and CDR2 YFSETQ. CDR3 length equals 15 residues. Sample time point: newly diagnosed GD, antithyroid drugs for less than 3 months. PBMC-derived RNA was used for the TCR library. Whole-study findings and limits: TRBV28, TRBJ1-2 and TRBJ2-5 emerged as the favored segments in persistent disease.

These sequences were also reported in another study, on T cells in Graves' hyperthyroidism and ophthalmopathy. From that report: Blood also showed most of the thyroid clonotypes that were expanded above 0.001.

This TCR derives from a woman in her twenties or thirties with Graves disease. The sample consisted of peripheral blood mononuclear cells (PBMCs), taken at new diagnosis, from a patient treated with antithyroid drugs. This rearrangement joins TRBV5-1 to TRBJ2-1; TRBD1 is a possible D gene (6 bases). The CDR3 spells CASSLDQGTYNEQFF. DNA for the CDR3: TGTGCCAGCAGCTTGGACCAGGGGACCTACAATGAGCAGTTCTTC.